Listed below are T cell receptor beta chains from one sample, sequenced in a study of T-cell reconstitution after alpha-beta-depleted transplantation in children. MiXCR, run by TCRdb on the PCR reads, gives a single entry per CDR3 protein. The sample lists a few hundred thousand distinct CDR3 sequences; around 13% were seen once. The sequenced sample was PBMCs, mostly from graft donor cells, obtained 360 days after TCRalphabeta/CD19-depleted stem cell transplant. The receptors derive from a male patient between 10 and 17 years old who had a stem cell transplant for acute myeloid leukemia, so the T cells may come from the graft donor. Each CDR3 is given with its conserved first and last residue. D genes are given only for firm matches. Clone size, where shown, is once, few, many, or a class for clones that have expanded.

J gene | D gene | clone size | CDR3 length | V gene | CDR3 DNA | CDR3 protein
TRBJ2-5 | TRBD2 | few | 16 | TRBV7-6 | TGTGCCAGCAGCTCGACTAGCGGGAGAAGAATAGAGACCCAGTACTTC | CASSSTSGRRIETQYF
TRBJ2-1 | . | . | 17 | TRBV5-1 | TGCGCCAGCAGCTTGGCCGGGGCTAGCGTCACCTACAATGAGCAGTTCTTC | CASSLAGASVTYNEQFF
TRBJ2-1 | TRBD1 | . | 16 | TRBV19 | TGTGCCAGTAGTAAAAACGTTGGGACAGGGGACAATGAGCAGTTCTTC | CASSKNVGTGDNEQFF
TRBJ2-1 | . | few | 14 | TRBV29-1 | TGCAGCGTTGAAGAATGGCTAGCAGGCAATGAGCAGTTCTTC | CSVEEWLAGNEQFF
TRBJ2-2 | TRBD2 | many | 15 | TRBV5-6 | TGTGCCAGCCAGATAGCGGGAGTCGGCACCGGGGAGCTGTTTTTT | CASQIAGVGTGELFF
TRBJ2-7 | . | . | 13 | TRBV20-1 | TGCAGTGCCTATTCGGGCGGAGCCTACGAGCAGTACTTC | CSAYSGGAYEQYF
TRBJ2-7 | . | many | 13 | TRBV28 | TGTGCCAACCAGGGTGGGGGCTCCTACGAGCAGTACTTC | CANQGGGSYEQYF
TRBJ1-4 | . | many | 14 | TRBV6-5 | TGTGCCAGCAGTTACGAGGGGGGACGTGAAAAACTGTTTTTT | CASSYEGGREKLFF
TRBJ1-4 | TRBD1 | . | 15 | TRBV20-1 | TGCAGTGCTAGAGATCAAACGACAGGGAATGAAAAACTGTTTTTT | CSARDQTTGNEKLFF
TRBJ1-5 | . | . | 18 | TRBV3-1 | TGTGCCAGCAGCCAAGGAGGGGCGCGAACTGGAAGCAATCAGCCCCAGCATTTT | CASSQGGARTGSNQPQHF
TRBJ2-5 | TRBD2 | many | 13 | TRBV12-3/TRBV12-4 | TGTGCCAGCAGTGTTAGCGGGGTTGAGACCCAGTACTTC | CASSVSGVETQYF
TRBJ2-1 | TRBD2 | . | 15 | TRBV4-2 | TGTGCCAGCAGCCAAGAGTCAGGACTAGCGAGTGAGCAGTTCTTC | CASSQESGLASEQFF
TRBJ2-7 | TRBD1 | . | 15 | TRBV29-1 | TGCAGCGTTGTTGTTCCACCGACAGGGACCTACGAGCAGTACTTC | CSVVVPPTGTYEQYF
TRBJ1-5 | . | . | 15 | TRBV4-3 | TGCGCCAGCAGCCAAGTATCCAGTCCGAATCAGCCCCAGCATTTT | CASSQVSSPNQPQHF
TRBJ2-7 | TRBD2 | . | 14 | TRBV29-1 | TGCAGCGTGGGATCTAGCGGTTCCGCCTACGAGCAGTACTTC | CSVGSSGSAYEQYF
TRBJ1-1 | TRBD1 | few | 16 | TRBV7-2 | TGTGCCAGCAGCTTTCAGACAGGGCGTTTGAACACTGAAGCTTTCTTT | CASSFQTGRLNTEAFF
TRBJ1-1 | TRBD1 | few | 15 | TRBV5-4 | TGTGCCAGCAGCTCAACAGGGGGCGCCGACACTGAAGCTTTCTTT | CASSSTGGADTEAFF
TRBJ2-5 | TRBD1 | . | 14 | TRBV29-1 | TGCAGCGTGGAGTGGACAGGGAGGCAAGAGACCCAGTACTTC | CSVEWTGRQETQYF
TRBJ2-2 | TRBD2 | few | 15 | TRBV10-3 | TGTGCCATCAGTGAACAACTAGCGGGAGCAGGGGAGCTGTTTTTT | CAISEQLAGAGELFF
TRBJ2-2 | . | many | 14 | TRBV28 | TGTGCCTCAGGGACGCAAGGAAACACCGGGGAGCTGTTTTTT | CASGTQGNTGELFF
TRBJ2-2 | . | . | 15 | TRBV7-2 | TGTGCCAGCAGCTCCCCGGGACTCTACACCGGGGAGCTGTTTTTT | CASSSPGLYTGELFF
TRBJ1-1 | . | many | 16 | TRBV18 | TGTGCCAGCTCACCTGGACAGTATTCCTTGGCCACTGAAGCTTTCTTT | CASSPGQYSLATEAFF
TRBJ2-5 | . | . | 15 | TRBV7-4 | TGTGCCAGCGGCTTAGTCGGGTCGAACCAAGAGACCCAGTACTTC | CASGLVGSNQETQYF
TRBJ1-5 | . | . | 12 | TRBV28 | TGTGCCAGCAGTTCCCGGGGCCTGACCCAGCATTTT | CASSSRGLTQHF
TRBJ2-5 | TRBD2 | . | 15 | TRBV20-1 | TGCAGTGCTAGCGTCACCGGGACTAGCGGGGAGACCCAGTACTTC | CSASVTGTSGETQYF
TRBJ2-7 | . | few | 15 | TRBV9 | TGTGCCAGCAGCGTAGGGGCTTCGAGCTCCTACGAGCAGTACTTC | CASSVGASSSYEQYF
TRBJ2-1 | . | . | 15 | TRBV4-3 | TGCGCCAGCAGCCAAGATGGGCAGACTTACAATGAGCAGTTCTTC | CASSQDGQTYNEQFF
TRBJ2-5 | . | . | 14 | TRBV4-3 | TGCGCCAGCAGCCAAGAAGGGCAGGGGTATGCCCAGTACTTC | CASSQEGQGYAQYF
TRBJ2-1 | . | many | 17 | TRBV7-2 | TGTGCCAGCAGCACCTGGGAGGAGCGGTATTCCTACAATGAGCAGTTCTTC | CASSTWEERYSYNEQFF
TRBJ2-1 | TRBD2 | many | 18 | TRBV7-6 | TGTGCCAGCAGCTCCCTACGGACTAGCGGGAGGGGACACAATGAGCAGTTCTTC | CASSSLRTSGRGHNEQFF
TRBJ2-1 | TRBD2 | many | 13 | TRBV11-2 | TGTGCCAGCAGCGCGGCACTAGCGGGAGGGCAGTTCTTC | CASSAALAGGQFF
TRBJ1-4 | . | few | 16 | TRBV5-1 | TGCGCCAGCAGCTTTGGTGTGGGTGCAACTAATGAAAAACTGTTTTTT | CASSFGVGATNEKLFF